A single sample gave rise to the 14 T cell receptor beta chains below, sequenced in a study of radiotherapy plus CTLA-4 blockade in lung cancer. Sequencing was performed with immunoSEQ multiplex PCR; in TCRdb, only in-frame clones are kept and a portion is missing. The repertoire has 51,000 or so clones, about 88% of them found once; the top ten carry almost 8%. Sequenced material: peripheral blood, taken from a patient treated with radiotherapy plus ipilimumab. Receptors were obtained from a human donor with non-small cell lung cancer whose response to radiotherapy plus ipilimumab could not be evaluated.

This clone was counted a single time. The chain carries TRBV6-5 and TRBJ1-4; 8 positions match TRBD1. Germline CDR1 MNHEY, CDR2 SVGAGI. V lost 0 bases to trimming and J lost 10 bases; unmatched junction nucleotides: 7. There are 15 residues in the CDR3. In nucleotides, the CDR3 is TGTGCCAGCAGTTACTCCGCCAGGGGGCAGCGAAAACTGTTTTTT. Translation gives CASSYSARGQRKLFF.

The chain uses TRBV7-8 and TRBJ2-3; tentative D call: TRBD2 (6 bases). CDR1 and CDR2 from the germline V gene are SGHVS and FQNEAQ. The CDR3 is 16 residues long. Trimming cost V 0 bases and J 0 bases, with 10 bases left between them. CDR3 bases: TGTGCCAGCAGCTTAGCGGAGGGATCGAGCACAGATACGCAGTATTTT. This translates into CASSLAEGSSTDTQYF.

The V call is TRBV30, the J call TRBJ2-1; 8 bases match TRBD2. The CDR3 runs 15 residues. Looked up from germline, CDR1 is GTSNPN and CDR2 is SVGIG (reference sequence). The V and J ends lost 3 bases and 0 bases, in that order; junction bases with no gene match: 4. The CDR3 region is CAWSGRASSYNEQFF. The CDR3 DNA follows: TGTGCCTGGAGCGGGAGGGCGAGCTCCTACAATGAGCAGTTCTTC.

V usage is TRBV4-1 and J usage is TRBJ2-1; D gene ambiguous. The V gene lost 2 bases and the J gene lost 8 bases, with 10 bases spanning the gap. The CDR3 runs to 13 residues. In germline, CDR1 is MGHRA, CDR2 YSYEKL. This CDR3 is CASSQTQLDEQFF. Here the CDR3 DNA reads TGCGCCAGCAGCCAAACCCAGTTGGATGAGCAGTTCTTC.

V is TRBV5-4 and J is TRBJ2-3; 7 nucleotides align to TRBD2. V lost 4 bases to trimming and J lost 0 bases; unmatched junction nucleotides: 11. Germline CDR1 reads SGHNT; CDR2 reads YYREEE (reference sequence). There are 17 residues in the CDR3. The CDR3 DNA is TGTGCCAGCAGCCTACTCAGAGGTAGCGGGAGCACAGATACGCAGTATTTT. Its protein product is CASSLLRGSGSTDTQYF.

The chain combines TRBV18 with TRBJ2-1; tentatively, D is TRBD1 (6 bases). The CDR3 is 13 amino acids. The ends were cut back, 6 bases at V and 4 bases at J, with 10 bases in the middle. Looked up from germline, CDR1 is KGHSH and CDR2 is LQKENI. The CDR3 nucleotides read TGTGCCAGCTCTGGGACAAGTTACAATGAGCAGTTCTTC. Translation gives CASSGTSYNEQFF.

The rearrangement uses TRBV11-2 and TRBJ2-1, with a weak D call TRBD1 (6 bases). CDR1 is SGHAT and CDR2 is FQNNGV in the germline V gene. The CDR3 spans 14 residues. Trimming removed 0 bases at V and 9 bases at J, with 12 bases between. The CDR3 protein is CASSLEGGVGEQFF. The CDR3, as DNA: TGTGCCAGCAGCTTAGAAGGGGGAGTGGGTGAGCAGTTCTTC.

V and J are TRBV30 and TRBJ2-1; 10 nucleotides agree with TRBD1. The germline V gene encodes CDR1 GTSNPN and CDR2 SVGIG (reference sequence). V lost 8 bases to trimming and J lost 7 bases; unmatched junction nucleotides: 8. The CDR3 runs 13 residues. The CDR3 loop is CAQDRGLWNEQFF. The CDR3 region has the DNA TGTGCCCAAGACAGGGGGCTATGGAATGAGCAGTTCTTC.

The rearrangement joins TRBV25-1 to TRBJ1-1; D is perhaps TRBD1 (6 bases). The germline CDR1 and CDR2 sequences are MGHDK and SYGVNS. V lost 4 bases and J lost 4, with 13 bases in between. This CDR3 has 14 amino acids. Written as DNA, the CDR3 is TGTGCCAGCAGTGCCCCCACAGGGACCACTGAAGCTTTCTTT. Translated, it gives CASSAPTGTTEAFF.

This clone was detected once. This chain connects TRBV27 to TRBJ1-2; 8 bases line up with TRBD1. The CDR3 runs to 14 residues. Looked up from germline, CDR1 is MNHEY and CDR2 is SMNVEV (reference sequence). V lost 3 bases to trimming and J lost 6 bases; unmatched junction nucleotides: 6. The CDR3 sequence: CASSFRGRSNGYTF. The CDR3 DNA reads TGTGCCAGCAGTTTCAGGGGGCGTAGTAATGGCTACACCTTC.

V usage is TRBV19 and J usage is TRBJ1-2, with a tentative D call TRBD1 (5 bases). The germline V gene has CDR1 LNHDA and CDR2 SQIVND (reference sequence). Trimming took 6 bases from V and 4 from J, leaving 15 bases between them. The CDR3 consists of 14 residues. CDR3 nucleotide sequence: TGTGCCAGTAGCCCTAGGCCAGGGTCCTATGGCTACACCTTC. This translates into CASSPRPGSYGYTF. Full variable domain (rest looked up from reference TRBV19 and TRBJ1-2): DGGITQSPKYLFRKEGQNVTLSCEQNLNHDAMYWYRQDPGQGLRLIYYSQIVNDFQKGDIAEGYSVSREKKESFPLTVTSAQKNPTAFYLCASSPRPGSYGYTFGSGTRLTVV.

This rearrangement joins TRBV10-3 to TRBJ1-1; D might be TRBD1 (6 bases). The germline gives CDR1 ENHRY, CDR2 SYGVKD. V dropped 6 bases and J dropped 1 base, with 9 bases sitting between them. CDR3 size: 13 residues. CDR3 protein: CAIRQGENTEAFF. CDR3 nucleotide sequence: TGTGCCATCAGACAGGGTGAGAACACTGAAGCTTTCTTT.

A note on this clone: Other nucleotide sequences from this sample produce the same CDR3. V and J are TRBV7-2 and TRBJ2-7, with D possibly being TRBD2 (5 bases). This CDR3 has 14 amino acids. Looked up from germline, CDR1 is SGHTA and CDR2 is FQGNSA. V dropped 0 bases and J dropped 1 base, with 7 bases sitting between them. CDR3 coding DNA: TGTGCCAGCAGCTTAGCCCGACTATCCTACGAGCAGTACTTC. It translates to CASSLARLSYEQYF.

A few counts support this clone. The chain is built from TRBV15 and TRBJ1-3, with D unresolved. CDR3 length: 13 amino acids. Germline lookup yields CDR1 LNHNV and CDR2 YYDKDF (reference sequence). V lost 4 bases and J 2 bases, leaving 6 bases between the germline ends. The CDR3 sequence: CATSTNPGNTIYF. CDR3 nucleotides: TGTGCCACCAGCACTAATCCTGGAAACACCATATATTTT.